This is a list of T cell receptor beta chains from one sample in a study of T cells in Graves' hyperthyroidism and ophthalmopathy. TCRdb ran MiXCR on the multiplex PCR reads and lists one entry per CDR3 protein. The table includes 730,000 or so distinct CDR3 sequences, 18% detected once. What was sequenced was blood. All receptors come from a woman between 45 and 65 years old with Graves' hyperthyroidism that later progressed to Graves' ophthalmopathy. The CDR3 runs from the conserved cysteine through the conserved F or W. The D gene is left open where the match is weak. Where a row states a size, it is once, few, many or the class of an expanded clone; other rows omit it.

DNA: TGTGCCAGCAGCTTACGCCCAGCGGGGGGTCCGACAGATACGCAGTATTTT
CDR3: CASSLRPAGGPTDTQYF
size: NA
J: TRBJ2-3
D: TRBD2
V: TRBV7-2

DNA: TGTGCCAGCAGCCAAGGGGCAGGGGGGAACACTGAAGCTTTCTTT
CDR3: CASSQGAGGNTEAFF
size: NA
J: TRBJ1-1
D: TRBD1
V: TRBV3-1

DNA: TGTGCCTGGAGTACGGGACAGGGTAGGAATGAGCAGTTCTTC
CDR3: CAWSTGQGRNEQFF
size: NA
J: TRBJ2-1
D: TRBD1
V: TRBV30

DNA: TGTGCCAGCAGCCAAGATTGGTATGAGCAGTTCTTC
CDR3: CASSQDWYEQFF
size: many
J: TRBJ2-1
D: NA
V: TRBV3-1

DNA: TGTGCCAGCAGCTTATACGAGCGGGGGACAGATACGCAGTATTTT
CDR3: CASSLYERGTDTQYF
size: few
J: TRBJ2-3
D: TRBD2
V: TRBV7-8

DNA: TGCGCCAGCAGCTTGGGACGGAGAACCACTGAAGCTTTCTTT
CDR3: CASSLGRRTTEAFF
size: many
J: TRBJ1-1
D: NA
V: TRBV5-1

DNA: TGCGCCAGCAGCTTTCTGGGGGATAGCAATCAGCCCCAGCATTTT
CDR3: CASSFLGDSNQPQHF
size: many
J: TRBJ1-5
D: NA
V: TRBV5-1

DNA: TGTGCCAGCAGTGAGGCAGGTAGCCCCCACGAGCAGTACTTC
CDR3: CASSEAGSPHEQYF
size: many
J: TRBJ2-7
D: NA
V: TRBV2

DNA: TGCAGCGTGAGGGACGGAAGTTCGGCTGGCTACACCTTC
CDR3: CSVRDGSSAGYTF
size: NA
J: TRBJ1-2
D: NA
V: TRBV29-1

DNA: TGTGCCAGCAGCTTACGACCGGAGGGGTCAGATACGCAGTATTTT
CDR3: CASSLRPEGSDTQYF
size: many
J: TRBJ2-3
D: NA
V: TRBV13

DNA: TGTGCCAGCAGCTTGTACCAGGGGAACACTGAAGCTTTCTTT
CDR3: CASSLYQGNTEAFF
size: many
J: TRBJ1-1
D: NA
V: TRBV5-6

DNA: TGTGCCAGCAAGAGAGGCTGGGACAGGCTCTCTGGAAACACCATATATTTT
CDR3: CASKRGWDRLSGNTIYF
size: NA
J: TRBJ1-3
D: TRBD1
V: TRBV6-2/TRBV6-3

DNA: TGTGCCAGTGAGGGATTGGGTGGCTACACCTTC
CDR3: CASEGLGGYTF
size: many
J: TRBJ1-2
D: NA
V: TRBV5-5

DNA: TGTGCCAGCACCGGGACAGGTGCTAGCTCCTACGAGCAGTACTTC
CDR3: CASTGTGASSYEQYF
size: many
J: TRBJ2-7
D: TRBD1
V: TRBV6-1

DNA: TGTGCCAGCGACGTGGGGGTCTATGGCTACACCTTC
CDR3: CASDVGVYGYTF
size: NA
J: TRBJ1-2
D: NA
V: TRBV6-1

DNA: TGTGCCTTAGGGACAGGGGATAGGTACACCGGGGAGCTGTTTTTT
CDR3: CALGTGDRYTGELFF
size: many
J: TRBJ2-2
D: TRBD1
V: TRBV30

DNA: TGTGCCACCAGTGATTCCGCCGGCAGGGGGCTAAATGAGCAGTTCTTC
CDR3: CATSDSAGRGLNEQFF
size: NA
J: TRBJ2-1
D: TRBD1
V: TRBV24-1

DNA: TGTGCCAGCAGCTTAAGTGGAGGTTCTGGAAATGAGCAGTTCTTC
CDR3: CASSLSGGSGNEQFF
size: many
J: TRBJ2-1
D: NA
V: TRBV7-2

DNA: TGTGCCACCCGCAGGGGGGGATTTGAGAACACTGAAGCTTTCTTT
CDR3: CATRRGGFENTEAFF
size: NA
J: TRBJ1-1
D: TRBD1
V: TRBV15

DNA: TGCAGTGCAAACCCTAGCGGGGGATTTCACGAGACCCAGTACTTC
CDR3: CSANPSGGFHETQYF
size: many
J: TRBJ2-5
D: TRBD2
V: TRBV20-1

DNA: TGTGCCAGCAGCCAGGGACTTAATCAGCCCCAGCATTTT
CDR3: CASSQGLNQPQHF
size: many
J: TRBJ1-5
D: NA
V: TRBV4-1

DNA: TGTGCCAGCAGCTTATCGAACAAGAACACTGAAGCTTTCTTT
CDR3: CASSLSNKNTEAFF
size: many
J: TRBJ1-1
D: NA
V: TRBV7-9

DNA: TGTGCCAGCAGCCAAGTGGGGGGTACTGAAGCTTTCTTT
CDR3: CASSQVGGTEAFF
size: many
J: TRBJ1-1
D: NA
V: TRBV3-1

DNA: TGTGCCAGCAGCCCGACAGCCCTAGCGAACACCGGGGAGCTGTTTTTT
CDR3: CASSPTALANTGELFF
size: NA
J: TRBJ2-2
D: NA
V: TRBV7-3

DNA: TGCAGTGCGGGGGGACTGGGGCGTAGGGAGCAGTACTTC
CDR3: CSAGGLGRREQYF
size: NA
J: TRBJ2-7
D: NA
V: TRBV20-1

DNA: TGTGCCAGCAGCCACACCCGACAAGCCTATGGCTACACCTTC
CDR3: CASSHTRQAYGYTF
size: NA
J: TRBJ1-2
D: NA
V: TRBV14

DNA: TGTGCCAGCAGTGAATGGCAGATCTATGGCTACACCTTC
CDR3: CASSEWQIYGYTF
size: NA
J: TRBJ1-2
D: NA
V: TRBV2

DNA: TGTGCCAGCAGTTACTCGATAACGGGGGGCTTTTCCGGGGAGCTGTTTTTT
CDR3: CASSYSITGGFSGELFF
size: NA
J: TRBJ2-2
D: NA
V: TRBV6-2/TRBV6-3

DNA: TGCAGTGCTAGGGAACTAGCGGGGGGGCCTACCGGCACCGGGGAGCTGTTTTTT
CDR3: CSARELAGGPTGTGELFF
size: NA
J: TRBJ2-2
D: TRBD2
V: TRBV20-1

DNA: TGTGCCAGCAGTGAAGGGTGGGGCTCCTACGAGCAGTACTTC
CDR3: CASSEGWGSYEQYF
size: many
J: TRBJ2-7
D: NA
V: TRBV2

DNA: TGTGCCAGCAGCGGGGGGACGGGGCGGAATCAGCCCCAGCATTTT
CDR3: CASSGGTGRNQPQHF
size: many
J: TRBJ1-5
D: NA
V: TRBV5-6

DNA: TGCAGTGCTAGAGATGGGAGGGGCTCGCAGTTCTTC
CDR3: CSARDGRGSQFF
size: few
J: TRBJ2-1
D: TRBD2
V: TRBV20-1

DNA: TGTGCCAGCAGCGTAGCAGGGGCGGTCGGTCAGCCCCAGCATTTT
CDR3: CASSVAGAVGQPQHF
size: NA
J: TRBJ1-5
D: NA
V: TRBV9

DNA: TGTGCCAGCAGTGAGAGGGGGGGTTGGCCCTACAATGAGCAGTTCTTC
CDR3: CASSERGGWPYNEQFF
size: many
J: TRBJ2-1
D: NA
V: TRBV2

DNA: TGTGCCAGCAGTCGTCTACCTGACAGGTCAGGGGTCATGAACACTGAAGCTTTCTTT
CDR3: CASSRLPDRSGVMNTEAFF
size: many
J: TRBJ1-1
D: NA
V: TRBV6-1

DNA: TGCAGTGCTAGCCGCGGGGAGGACCAGCCCCAGCATTTT
CDR3: CSASRGEDQPQHF
size: NA
J: TRBJ1-5
D: NA
V: TRBV20-1

DNA: TGTGCCAGCAGCGTATTAGTGAACACTGAAGCTTTCTTT
CDR3: CASSVLVNTEAFF
size: NA
J: TRBJ1-1
D: NA
V: TRBV9

DNA: TGTGCCAGCCAAATCGGGTCCGGGGTGGACACCGGGGAGCTGTTTTTT
CDR3: CASQIGSGVDTGELFF
size: NA
J: TRBJ2-2
D: NA
V: TRBV19

DNA: TGTGCCAGCAGTTTAGGGGTCGGCATGGCCCATTCACCCCTCCACTTT
CDR3: CASSLGVGMAHSPLHF
size: NA
J: TRBJ1-6
D: NA
V: TRBV12-3/TRBV12-4

DNA: TGTGCCGGCAGTTTGGGGTCGGGCTCTGGAAACACCATATATTTT
CDR3: CAGSLGSGSGNTIYF
size: NA
J: TRBJ1-3
D: NA
V: TRBV27

DNA: TGCGCCAGCAGCTTGGCTCTACAGGGAGCAGAGCAGTACTTC
CDR3: CASSLALQGAEQYF
size: many
J: TRBJ2-7
D: NA
V: TRBV5-1

DNA: TGTGCCAGCTGTCGGGGGCAGGCATATAATTCACCCCTCCACTTT
CDR3: CASCRGQAYNSPLHF
size: once
J: TRBJ1-6
D: NA
V: TRBV6-2/TRBV6-3

DNA: TGTGCCAGCACCCTGGGACAGTACTCTGGAAACACCATATATTTT
CDR3: CASTLGQYSGNTIYF
size: few
J: TRBJ1-3
D: TRBD1
V: TRBV12-3/TRBV12-4

DNA: TGTGCCAGCAGGCGCCGGGACAGGGGGACCGGGGAGCTGTTTTTT
CDR3: CASRRRDRGTGELFF
size: few
J: TRBJ2-2
D: TRBD1
V: TRBV6-1

DNA: TGTGCCTGGAGTCGGGGGGCAACGGATGAAAAACTGTTTTTT
CDR3: CAWSRGATDEKLFF
size: few
J: TRBJ1-4
D: NA
V: TRBV30

DNA: TGTGCCAGTAGTATCCCAGGGGTAGGCACCGGGGAGCTGTTTTTT
CDR3: CASSIPGVGTGELFF
size: NA
J: TRBJ2-2
D: NA
V: TRBV19

DNA: TGTGCCAGTAACCAACTAGCGGGGGAGGGGAAGACCCAGTACTTC
CDR3: CASNQLAGEGKTQYF
size: NA
J: TRBJ2-5
D: TRBD2
V: TRBV2

DNA: TGTGCCAGCAGTTACTCCGACAGGGCTGGCTACGAGCAGTACTTC
CDR3: CASSYSDRAGYEQYF
size: few
J: TRBJ2-7
D: TRBD1
V: TRBV6-5

DNA: TGTGCCAGCAGTAAACTAGCGGGGAGCTACAATGAGCAGTTCTTC
CDR3: CASSKLAGSYNEQFF
size: NA
J: TRBJ2-1
D: TRBD2
V: TRBV27

DNA: TGTGCCAGCAGCCCCGAAGGGTGGACCTATGGCTACACCTTC
CDR3: CASSPEGWTYGYTF
size: many
J: TRBJ1-2
D: NA
V: TRBV7-6

DNA: TGTGCCAGCAGCTTACCGTCGGCAGGGGGTACGGGGGTCGACACTGAAGCTTTCTTT
CDR3: CASSLPSAGGTGVDTEAFF
size: NA
J: TRBJ1-1
D: TRBD1
V: TRBV7-9

DNA: TGTGCCAGCAGTCTACTTTTGCGGGGGTCCTACGAGCAGTACTTC
CDR3: CASSLLLRGSYEQYF
size: NA
J: TRBJ2-7
D: TRBD2
V: TRBV27

DNA: TGCGCCAGCAGCCATAAGACAGGGAACGATGAAGCTTTCTTT
CDR3: CASSHKTGNDEAFF
size: many
J: TRBJ1-1
D: TRBD1
V: TRBV5-1